The 13 T cell receptor beta chains below were found in one sample sequenced in a study of CD8 T cells in Susac syndrome. RNA, at about 0.45 to 1 ug, was reverse transcribed with random hexamers. From the immunoSEQ multiplex PCR reads, TCRdb called clonotypes with MiXCR, one entry per CDR3 protein. The data show approximately 140,000 distinct CDR3 sequences, roughly 95% seen once. Sequenced sample: CD4+ T cells from PBMCs. All receptors derive from a human donor with multiple sclerosis.

This chain uses TRBV21-1 with TRBJ2-6; the table's D call, TRBD1, was not checked against the DNA. TRBV21-1 is a pseudogene segment. The CDR3 covers 16 residues. Here the CDR3 DNA reads TGTGCCAGCAATCCGGGACAGGTCTCTGGGGCCAACGTCCTGACTTTC. Translating it yields CASNPGQVSGANVLTF.

V usage is TRBV3-1 and J usage is TRBJ1-1; D is unclear. V dropped 3 bases and J dropped 1 base, with 9 bases sitting between them. Germline V gives CDR1 LGHDT, CDR2 YNNKEL (reference sequence). This CDR3 comprises 14 residues. The CDR3 spells CASSQNPANTEAFF. The CDR3 DNA follows: TGTGCCAGCAGCCAGAATCCAGCGAACACTGAAGCTTTCTTT.

The chain couples TRBV29-1 to TRBJ1-2; maybe TRBD1 (5 bases). The V and J ends lost 7 bases and 4 bases respectively, with 10 bases between them. Germline lookup yields CDR1 SQVTM and CDR2 ANQGSEA. The CDR3 extends over 11 amino acids. For the CDR3, the DNA is TGCAGCGGGGGGGAGTCCTATGGCTACACCTTC. Residues: CSGGESYGYTF.

The V call is TRBV25-1, the J call TRBJ2-5; D ambiguous. Germline CDR1 and CDR2: MGHDK and SYGVNS. This CDR3 is 13 amino acids long. V lost 4 bases and J lost 4, with 10 bases in between. The CDR3 DNA sequence: TGTGCCAGCAGTGGGGCGACAAGAGAGACCCAGTACTTC. Translating it yields CASSGATRETQYF.

This clonotype showed up just once. V gene TRBV7-2 combines with J gene TRBJ1-5; no definite D call. The germline V gene has CDR1 SGHTA and CDR2 FQGNSA. V was pared by 5 bases and J by 4 bases, with 12 bases between. The CDR3 loop spans 14 amino acids. The CDR3 sequence: CASSDGRLNQPQHF. CDR3 coding DNA: TGTGCCAGCAGCGACGGACGGCTAAATCAGCCCCAGCATTTT.

A few counts support this clonotype. The V and J genes are TRBV27 and TRBJ1-5; D is uncertain. V shed 3 bases and J shed 0 bases, with 6 bases lying between them. Germline lookup yields CDR1 MNHEY and CDR2 SMNVEV (reference sequence). The CDR3 is 14 residues long. DNA for the CDR3: TGTGCCAGCAGTTTGGGGTATAGCAATCAGCCCCAGCATTTT. Translating it yields CASSLGYSNQPQHF.

The rearrangement links TRBV5-1 to TRBJ2-7, with TRBD1 identical over 9 bases. V was clipped by 6 bases and J by 7 bases; unmatched bases: 5. CDR1 and CDR2 from the germline V gene are SGHRS and YFSETQ. The CDR3 sequence is 12 residues long. CDR3 bases: TGCGCCAGCAAACAAGACAGGGGGGAGCAGTACTTC. Amino acids: CASKQDRGEQYF.

The V call is TRBV7-9, the J call TRBJ2-3; TRBD1 matches at 11 bases. This CDR3 comprises 17 residues. V dropped 3 bases and J dropped 1; count of bases not matched to a gene: 6. CDR1 and CDR2 from the germline V gene are SEHNR and FQNEAQ (reference sequence). The chain's CDR3 is CASSLGQGVVGTDTQYF. Written as DNA, the CDR3 is TGTGCCAGCAGCTTGGGACAGGGGGTTGTCGGCACAGATACGCAGTATTTT.

The chain links TRBV5-6 to TRBJ1-2; D may be TRBD1 (5 bases). Germline CDR1 reads SGHDT; CDR2 reads YYEEEE. The V end was cut by 3 bases, the J end by 6 bases, with 15 bases between. This CDR3 is 14 amino acids long. CDR3 protein: CASSYAGLWDGYTF. CDR3 nucleotide sequence: TGTGCCAGCAGCTACGCGGGGCTCTGGGATGGCTACACCTTC.

The V and J genes are TRBV15 and TRBJ1-6; the D is unclear. V was shortened by 2 bases and J by 5 bases, with 7 bases between the two germline ends. The CDR3 contains 14 residues. Germline CDR1 reads LNHNV; CDR2 reads YYDKDF (reference sequence). The DNA of the CDR3 is TGTGCCACCAGCAGATCATTGGATAATTCACCCCTCCACTTT. Encoded protein: CATSRSLDNSPLHF.

The chain uses TRBV5-1 and TRBJ1-4, with a possible D match to TRBD1 (6 bases). This CDR3 is built from 13 residues. Germline values: CDR1 SGHRS, CDR2 YFSETQ. V shed 1 base and J shed 6 bases, with 7 bases lying between them. CDR3 in DNA: TGCGCCAGCAGCTTGTCAGGGGATGAAAAACTGTTTTTT. Residues: CASSLSGDEKLFF.

Only a few counts were recorded for this clonotype. This chain connects TRBV20-1 to TRBJ1-2; D is unresolved. The CDR3 totals 12 residues. V was trimmed by 4 bases and J by 3 bases, leaving 9 bases between them. Germline V gene sequence: CDR1 DFQATT, CDR2 SNEGSKA (reference sequence). The CDR3 here is CSATGGDYGYTF. In DNA form, the CDR3 reads TGCAGTGCTACCGGCGGAGACTATGGCTACACCTTC.

The V call is TRBV29-1, the J call TRBJ1-1; possible D gene TRBD1, 6 bases. The length of the CDR3 is 12 residues. Trimming shortened V by 2 bases and J by 7 bases, and 11 bases separated the two germline ends. Germline V lookup: CDR1 SQVTM, CDR2 ANQGSEA. The CDR3 region has the DNA TGCAGCGTTGAACCGCCCAGGGGTGAAGCTTTCTTT. Residues: CSVEPPRGEAFF.